This is a list of T cell receptor beta chains from one sample in a study of blood T cell repertoires in COVID-19. Generated by immunoSEQ multiplex PCR, the TCRdb table keeps only in-frame clones and is missing some. The sample carries about 330,000 clones, roughly 89% recorded once. The sample consisted of peripheral blood. These receptors all stem from a man under 40 with COVID-19, enrolled during active disease. Each CDR3 is given with its conserved first and last residue. The D gene is left open where the match is weak. Expanded clones are given a class, and other clones once, few, many or no size at all.

d_call,clone_size,v_call,j_call,cdr3_nt,cdr3_aa
TRBD1,.,TRBV19,TRBJ2-7,TGTGCCAGTAGTTCACGAAACAGGGGGCCCTACGAGCAGTACTTC,CASSSRNRGPYEQYF
TRBD1,.,TRBV5-5,TRBJ1-5,TGTGCCAGCAGCAAAGACAGGGGTAGCAATCAGCCCCAGCATTTT,CASSKDRGSNQPQHF
.,once,TRBV23-1,TRBJ2-2,TGCGCCAGCAGTCATAAAGGCGAGACAATCCCTGACACCGGGGAGCTGTTTTTT,CASSHKGETIPDTGELFF
.,.,TRBV27,TRBJ1-2,TGTGCCAGCAGCTCAGGGGAGACTCGTGGCTACACCTTC,CASSSGETRGYTF
TRBD1,.,TRBV18,TRBJ2-5,TGTGCCAGCTCACTTTTGGACAGGGAAGAGACCCAGTACTTC,CASSLLDREETQYF
TRBD1,.,TRBV29-1,TRBJ1-3,TGCAGCGTTGAGAGGGGGCCTGGAAACACCATATATTTT,CSVERGPGNTIYF
TRBD1,.,TRBV7-2,TRBJ1-5,TGTGCCAGCAGCCAACAGGGGTCGAATCAGCCCCAGCATTTT,CASSQQGSNQPQHF
.,.,TRBV27,TRBJ2-7,TGTGCCAGCAGTTTACGACAGCCCCACGAGCAGTACTTC,CASSLRQPHEQYF
.,.,TRBV28,TRBJ1-2,TGTGCCAGCCGAAGGGGGGGGGCTTCGGACACCTTC,CASRRGGASDTF
TRBD1,.,TRBV7-2,TRBJ1-5,TGTGCCAGCAGCCTACAGGGGGTTAGCAATCAGCCCCAGCATTTT,CASSLQGVSNQPQHF
.,.,TRBV6-6,TRBJ1-1,TGTGCCAGCAGTCGTCCGGGAGGGGGGAACACTGAAGCTTTCTTT,CASSRPGGGNTEAFF
.,once,TRBV27,TRBJ2-7,TGTGCCAGCAGTCCCCAGACCCAGCGGGTCTCCTACGAGCAGTACTTC,CASSPQTQRVSYEQYF
.,.,TRBV7-3,TRBJ2-5,TGTGCCAGCAGCCCCTCAGAAGCGGAGACCCAGTACTTC,CASSPSEAETQYF
.,.,TRBV12-5,TRBJ2-5,TGTGCTAGTGGCCCTCACTTCGCGAGGGAGACCCAGTACTTC,CASGPHFARETQYF
TRBD1,.,TRBV18,TRBJ1-1,TGTGCCAGCTCACCACCGGGGACAGGGGGCGGAAACACTGAAGCTTTCTTT,CASSPPGTGGGNTEAFF
TRBD2,.,TRBV9,TRBJ2-2,TGTGCCAGCAGCGTAGCGGCTAGCGGGACTAACACCGGGGAGCTGTTTTTT,CASSVAASGTNTGELFF
.,once,TRBV7-8,TRBJ2-7,TGTGCCAGCAGCTTCGAGGGTCCCCTGGAGCAGTACTTC,CASSFEGPLEQYF
.,.,TRBV28,TRBJ1-2,TGTGCCAGCCACCACAGGGACATAATCGGCTATGGCTACACCTTC,CASHHRDIIGYGYTF
TRBD1,.,TRBV5-1,TRBJ2-3,TGCGCCAGCAGCTGGGAACAGGGGGATACGCAGTATTTT,CASSWEQGDTQYF
.,.,TRBV4-2,TRBJ1-6,TGTGCCAGCAGCCAAGCCGGGACATCTCTTAATTCACCCCTCCACTTT,CASSQAGTSLNSPLHF
TRBD1,.,TRBV7-3,TRBJ2-1,TGTGCCAGCAGCTTCCTAGGGACAGTCTCCTACAATGAGCAGTTCTTC,CASSFLGTVSYNEQFF
TRBD2,.,TRBV3-1/TRBV3-2,TRBJ2-1,TGTGCCAGCAGCCACCCCTCTAGGACTAGCGGGAACTACAATGAGCAGTTCTTC,CASSHPSRTSGNYNEQFF